This is a list of T cell receptor beta chains from one sample in a study of shared clonotypes between healthy human individuals. The data were produced by immunoSEQ multiplex PCR, yet TCRdb's version contains in-frame clones alone and is incomplete. The sample lists over 850,000 clones, 75% to 85% occurring once. The sequenced sample was memory CD4+ T cells from PBMCs. Source of these receptors: a man aged 18 to 29 in good health. Some clones in this sample may be carry-over from other donors' samples. Both conserved end residues are part of each CDR3. D genes are given only for firm matches. Only some rows state a clone size, as once, few, many or a class for expanded clones.

TRBJ2-3 NA NA TRBV5-1 TGCGCCAGCCATCGGGGGCAGGGGACCACAGATACGCAGTATTTT CASHRGQGTTDTQYF
TRBJ1-1 once NA TRBV6-1 TGTGCCAGCGGGAACACTGAAGCTTTCTTT CASGNTEAFF
TRBJ2-5 NA NA TRBV5-1 TGCGCCAGCAGCTTGGAAGGTACCGCGACCCAGTACTTC CASSLEGTATQYF
TRBJ2-2 NA TRBD2 TRBV19 TGTGCCAGTAGTATTCAGGGACTAGCGCGACCCGGGGAGCTGTTTTTT CASSIQGLARPGELFF
TRBJ2-7 NA TRBD2 TRBV7-2 TGTGCCAGCAGCTCCGCCTCAGCGGGAAGGTCTGGGGAGCAGTACTTC CASSSASAGRSGEQYF
TRBJ2-1 NA NA TRBV4-1 TGCGCCAGCAGCCACTTAAATTTGATGGTAGCGGACAATGAGCAGTTCTTC CASSHLNLMVADNEQFF
TRBJ1-3 NA TRBD1 TRBV28 TGTGCCAGCAGCCCCGGGGACAGGGTATCTGGAAACACCATATATTTT CASSPGDRVSGNTIYF
TRBJ2-7 once NA TRBV2 TGTGCCAGCAGACTAGCCGGTGTGGAGCAGTACTTC CASRLAGVEQYF
TRBJ2-3 NA NA TRBV5-1 TGCGCCAGCAGCTCTACTAGAGAATCGGATACGCAGTATTTT CASSSTRESDTQYF
TRBJ1-1 NA TRBD1 TRBV6-6 TGTGCCAGCAGTGACCCACAGGGGCAGGACACTGAAGCTTTCTTT CASSDPQGQDTEAFF
TRBJ2-6 NA TRBD1 TRBV6-1 TGTGCCAGCAGGGTGGGACAGGCTGGGGCCAACGTCCTGACTTTC CASRVGQAGANVLTF
TRBJ2-1 NA NA TRBV7-3 TGTGCCAGCAGCTTATTTTCTAGCCCGGCGTACAATGAGCAGTTCTTC CASSLFSSPAYNEQFF
TRBJ2-1 NA TRBD2 TRBV18 TGTGCCAGCTCACCACCGAGCGTAGCGGGAGGGGCCTACAATGAGCAGTTCTTC CASSPPSVAGGAYNEQFF
TRBJ2-6 NA NA TRBV7-9 TGTGCCAGCAGCCCGCCGGGACACTCTGGGGCCAACGTCCTGACTTTC CASSPPGHSGANVLTF
TRBJ2-5 NA TRBD1 TRBV5-1 TGCGCCAGCAGCCACGGGACAGCCCAAGAGACCCAGTACTTC CASSHGTAQETQYF
TRBJ1-5 NA TRBD1 TRBV7-7 TGTGCCAGCCCGGGACAGGGTTTGATCAGAAGCAATCAGCCCCAGCATTTT CASPGQGLIRSNQPQHF
TRBJ2-3 NA NA TRBV12-5 TGTGCTAGTGGCGTAAGACAGGGAGGTTGGGATACGCAGTATTTT CASGVRQGGWDTQYF